The rows below give T cell receptor beta chains drawn from one sample of a study of cytomegalovirus exposure and HLA in healthy donors. Assay: immunoSEQ multiplex PCR; the TCRdb copy retains only in-frame clones and omits some. The data show 200,000 or so clones, over 75% seen once. Sequencing input: PBMCs. The receptors here all came from a boy aged 2 to 10 in good health and CMV-seronegative. The CDR3 runs from the conserved cysteine through the conserved F or W. D genes are given only for firm matches. Rows may omit the clone size; those that give it use once, few, many or a size class.

D,length,J,V,size,CDR3,DNA
TRBD2,14,TRBJ2-3,TRBV4-3,.,CASSQGLATDTQYF,TGCGCCAGCAGCCAAGGACTAGCCACAGATACGCAGTATTTT
.,16,TRBJ1-3,TRBV4-2,.,CASSQVTGTSGNTIYF,TGTGCCAGCAGCCAAGTAACAGGGACCTCTGGAAACACCATATATTTT
.,15,TRBJ2-2,TRBV7-2,.,CASSLRQVYTGELFF,TGTGCCAGCAGCTTAAGACAGGTCTACACCGGGGAGCTGTTTTTT
.,11,TRBJ1-1,TRBV11-3,.,CASSDGGEAFF,TGTGCCAGCAGCGATGGAGGGGAAGCTTTCTTT
TRBD2,17,TRBJ2-7,TRBV7-2,.,CASSTGLAAPNIYEQYF,TGTGCCAGCAGCACCGGACTAGCGGCCCCAAATATCTACGAGCAGTACTTC
TRBD2,13,TRBJ2-3,TRBV7-3,few,CASSPGGEDTQYF,TGTGCCAGCAGCCCCGGGGGGGAGGATACGCAGTATTTT
.,14,TRBJ1-1,TRBV5-6,.,CASSLEGIGTEAFF,TGTGCCAGCAGCTTGGAGGGGATAGGAACTGAAGCTTTCTTT
TRBD1,15,TRBJ2-5,TRBV29-1,.,CSVAPSTGVAETQYF,TGCAGCGTTGCCCCCTCGACAGGGGTAGCGGAGACCCAGTACTTC
TRBD1,14,TRBJ1-5,TRBV29-1,.,CSVAETGDIQPQHF,TGCAGCGTTGCCGAGACAGGGGATATTCAGCCCCAGCATTTT
TRBD1,15,TRBJ1-2,TRBV7-2,.,CASSPDEYRGGGYTF,TGTGCCAGCAGCCCTGATGAATACAGGGGTGGAGGCTACACCTTC
.,15,TRBJ1-5,TRBV2,.,CATYHRDIPNQPQHF,TGTGCCACTTACCACCGGGACATTCCTAATCAGCCCCAGCATTTT
TRBD1,16,TRBJ1-1,TRBV5-1,once,CASSRGTGGVNTEAFF,TGCGCCAGCAGCAGAGGGACAGGGGGCGTGAACACTGAAGCTTTCTTT
TRBD2,14,TRBJ2-7,TRBV5-8,once,CASESSGGSYEQYF,TGTGCCAGCGAATCTAGCGGCGGCTCCTACGAGCAGTACTTC
.,16,TRBJ2-2,TRBV5-1,.,CASSRGTAAGAGELFF,TGCGCCAGCAGCCGAGGGACCGCGGCAGGGGCCGGGGAGCTGTTTTTT
TRBD2,18,TRBJ2-3,TRBV7-2,.,CASSLLGGAGGYTDTQYF,TGTGCCAGCAGCTTACTGGGTGGGGCGGGGGGGTACACAGATACGCAGTATTTT
TRBD1,15,TRBJ1-2,TRBV7-9,.,CASSGPDRSNYGYTF,TGTGCCAGCAGCGGACCGGACAGGTCTAACTATGGCTACACCTTC
TRBD1,14,TRBJ1-1,TRBV5-8,once,CASSPRQGNTEAFF,TGTGCCAGCAGCCCGAGACAGGGAAACACTGAAGCTTTCTTT
.,14,TRBJ2-5,TRBV7-3,.,CASSPPTAPGTQYF,TGTGCCAGCAGCCCCCCGACAGCCCCAGGGACCCAGTACTTC
.,14,TRBJ1-1,TRBV2,once,CASSVRGSNTEAFF,TGTGCCAGCAGTGTACGGGGATCCAACACTGAAGCTTTCTTT
.,15,TRBJ2-2,TRBV10-3,.,CAISGTGTNTGELFF,TGTGCCATCAGTGGAACCGGGACGAACACCGGGGAGCTGTTTTTT
TRBD1,13,TRBJ1-1,TRBV7-9,.,CASSSKQGAKAFF,TGTGCCAGCAGCTCCAAGCAGGGGGCTAAAGCTTTCTTT
.,13,TRBJ2-7,TRBV5-6,.,CASSLNRAHEQYF,TGTGCCAGCAGCTTGAACAGGGCCCACGAGCAGTACTTC
.,11,TRBJ1-3,TRBV7-9,.,CASRAGNTIYF,TGTGCCAGCAGAGCTGGTAACACCATATATTTT
TRBD1,15,TRBJ1-1,TRBV7-8,.,CASSLGYGDRAEAFF,TGTGCCAGCAGCTTGGGGTACGGGGACAGGGCTGAAGCTTTCTTT
TRBD1,14,TRBJ1-4,TRBV15,.,CATSRGTGREKLFF,TGTGCCACCAGCAGGGGGACAGGGAGAGAAAAACTGTTTTTT
TRBD1,14,TRBJ2-7,TRBV2,.,CASLLEQGDHEQYF,TGTGCCAGCTTATTGGAGCAGGGGGACCACGAGCAGTACTTC
TRBD1,15,TRBJ1-3,TRBV2,few,CASSVNRGSGNTIYF,TGTGCCAGCAGTGTAAACAGGGGCTCTGGAAACACCATATATTTT
.,13,TRBJ1-2,TRBV7-3,.,CASSLDHRDGYTF,TGTGCCAGCAGCTTAGACCACAGGGATGGCTACACCTTC
.,14,TRBJ1-5,TRBV10-3,.,CAIQSGVGDQPQHF,TGTGCCATCCAATCTGGTGTAGGGGATCAGCCCCAGCATTTT
TRBD1,15,TRBJ2-5,TRBV4-3,.,CASSQETGRGETQYF,TGCGCCAGCAGCCAAGAGACAGGGCGAGGGGAGACCCAGTACTTC
TRBD1,14,TRBJ2-1,TRBV11-3,once,CASSFSGQYNEQFF,TGTGCCAGCAGCTTTTCGGGACAGTACAATGAGCAGTTCTTC